This T cell receptor beta chain was obtained from a study of shared clonotypes between healthy human individuals. CD45RO-negative, CCR7-selected cells formed the naive CD8 fraction, which excluded terminally differentiated effector memory CD45RA+ cells. Donors included only healthy HIV-negative adults lacking recent acute infections or vaccinations. The table came from immunoSEQ multiplex PCR; TCRdb's copy has only in-frame clones and leaves some out. The sample consists of about 2 million clones, about 95% of them appearing once. CDR1 and CDR2 (germline): MGHRA, YSYEKL. The CDR3 length is 14 residues. Losses at the gene ends were 5 bases for V and 8 bases for J; bases not matched to a gene: 9.

This clonotype was obtained from a man between 18 and 35 years old in good health. V and J are TRBV4-1 and TRBJ2-1; TRBD1 matches at 7 bases. The sequencing sample was made of naive CD8+ T cells sorted from blood. In DNA form, the CDR3 reads TGCGCCAGCAGCATCCGGACAGGTTTTGATGAGCAGTTCTTC. Its translation: CASSIRTGFDEQFF.